This T cell receptor beta chain comes out of a study of radiation and T cells in renal cell carcinoma. Study results and limitations: Baseline intratumoral clonotype presence is unknown without pretreatment biopsies.

Note on this clone: Its antigen is not known.

Documented time point: baseline pretreatment blood. Documented treatment: 15 Gy SBRT to primary tumor, nephrectomy 4 weeks later. Profiled with immunoSEQ multiplex PCR; TCRdb holds only in-frame clones, not every one. The repertoire has about 130,000 clones, 70% to 90% of them found once; the top ten carry around 12%. Germline CDR1 reads GTSNPN; CDR2 reads SVGIG (reference sequence). V was pared by 3 bases and J by 10 bases, with 4 bases of the junction left unmatched. The CDR3 is 13 amino acids. The specimen comprised blood, sampled from a patient whose treatment included radiotherapy and nephrectomy. V gene TRBV30 combines with J gene TRBJ2-5; 14 bases map to TRBD2. The receptor was isolated from a woman aged 45-65 years with renal cell carcinoma. The CDR3: CAWRGTSGGSQYF. The CDR3 bases are TGTGCCTGGAGGGGGACTAGCGGGGGAAGCCAGTACTTC.